Listed below are T cell receptor beta chains from one sample, sequenced in a study of vaccination effects on CD4 cells after COVID-19. Their specific antigens are unknown. The protocol was immunoSEQ multiplex PCR, while the TCRdb copy is restricted to in-frame clones and leaves out a portion. The sample includes 30,000 to 40,000 clones, roughly 79% of them seen just once. The sequencing used CD4+ T cells from PBMCs cultured with HCoV-NL63 spike peptides, collected after COVID-19 vaccination. Source of these receptors: a human donor who received a COVID-19 vaccine. Some clones in this sample may be carry-over from other donors' samples. Both conserved end residues are part of each CDR3. D genes are given only for firm matches. Size is omitted from some rows. Given values are once, few, many or a class for expanded clones.

D gene,CDR3 length,clone size,J gene,V gene,CDR3 DNA,CDR3 protein
NA,16,NA,TRBJ1-1,TRBV5-4,TGTGCCAGCAGCCCAGTCCCGGGGCGGGGGGAAACTGAAGCTTTCTTT,CASSPVPGRGETEAFF
TRBD1,16,NA,TRBJ2-5,TRBV4-3,TGCGCCAGCAGCCAAACCGGGACAGGGGGCTATGAGACCCAGTACTTC,CASSQTGTGGYETQYF
NA,15,NA,TRBJ2-1,TRBV5-5,TGTGCCAGCAGCTTGGAGCCTTACTCCTACAATGAGCAGTTCTTC,CASSLEPYSYNEQFF
NA,13,NA,TRBJ2-5,TRBV7-3,TGTGCCAGCAGCTTCTGGGTGGGGGAGACCCAGTACTTC,CASSFWVGETQYF
TRBD2,17,NA,TRBJ2-1,TRBV18,TGTGCCAGCTCACCGCGGACTAGCCGGCAATCCTACAATGAGCAGTTCTTC,CASSPRTSRQSYNEQFF
TRBD1,16,NA,TRBJ1-5,TRBV6-6,TGTGCCAGCAGTTACCAAGGACAGGGCTCAAATCAGCCCCAGCATTTT,CASSYQGQGSNQPQHF
NA,12,large,TRBJ2-5,TRBV30,TGTGCCTGGGGACTAATTCAAGAGACCCAGTACTTC,CAWGLIQETQYF
NA,15,NA,TRBJ2-5,TRBV6-5,TGTGCCAGCAGTTACTCGAGGGGGGCTCCATATTCCCAGTACTTC,CASSYSRGAPYSQYF
NA,15,NA,TRBJ2-5,TRBV5-1,TGCGCCAGCAGCTTCCAGGGTATCCTCCAAGAGACCCAGTACTTC,CASSFQGILQETQYF
NA,12,NA,TRBJ1-2,TRBV24-1,TGTGCCACCGGCGGACGGATTGGCGGCTACACCTTC,CATGGRIGGYTF
NA,14,NA,TRBJ1-1,TRBV7-2,TGTGCCAGCAGCCCAGGACACACGAACACTGAAGCTTTCTTT,CASSPGHTNTEAFF
TRBD1,12,NA,TRBJ1-6,TRBV28,TGTGCCAGCCGACAGGGTAGATCACCCCTCCACTTT,CASRQGRSPLHF
NA,11,NA,TRBJ1-2,TRBV9,TGTGCCAGCAGCGGATGGGGTGGCTACACCTTC,CASSGWGGYTF
NA,15,NA,TRBJ2-2,TRBV9,TGTGCCAGCAGCCTGCGGACATCCAACACCGGGGAGCTGTTTTTT,CASSLRTSNTGELFF
NA,14,once,TRBJ1-1,TRBV6-5,TGTGCCAGCAGTTACTCGAGGGGGAACACTGAAGCTTTCTTT,CASSYSRGNTEAFF
NA,13,NA,TRBJ1-6,TRBV7-2,TGTGCCAGCAGCTTAGCGCCAAATTCACCCCTCCACTTT,CASSLAPNSPLHF
NA,12,NA,TRBJ1-2,TRBV4-3,TGCGCCAGCAGCCAAGACAGCTATGGCTACACCTTC,CASSQDSYGYTF
NA,15,NA,TRBJ1-1,TRBV5-1,TGCGCCAGCAGCCGGGGGGGGGAAGGGAGTACTGAAGCTTTCTTT,CASSRGGEGSTEAFF
TRBD1,14,NA,TRBJ1-4,TRBV29-1,TGCAGCGTTGAGCTTCAGGGGGCACATGAAAAACTGTTTTTT,CSVELQGAHEKLFF
NA,13,NA,TRBJ2-4,TRBV24-1,TGTGCCACCTCACCTGGGGGAAAAAACATTCAGTACTTC,CATSPGGKNIQYF
NA,15,NA,TRBJ1-6,TRBV5-5,TGTGCCAGCAGCTTGGAAAGGGAGGCGCGATCACCCCTCCACTTT,CASSLEREARSPLHF
TRBD2,16,once,TRBJ2-3,TRBV5-1,TGCGCCAGCAGCTTTACTAGCGGGGGGAGTACAGATACGCAGTATTTT,CASSFTSGGSTDTQYF
NA,15,NA,TRBJ2-3,TRBV4-1,TGCGCCAGCAGCTATAGACAGGAGAGCACAGATACGCAGTATTTT,CASSYRQESTDTQYF
NA,14,NA,TRBJ2-2,TRBV30,TGTGCCTGGAGAGCAGGGCCGAGCACCGGGGAGCTGTTTTTT,CAWRAGPSTGELFF
NA,13,NA,TRBJ1-3,TRBV18,TGTGCCAGCTCACCATCAAATGGAAACACCATATATTTT,CASSPSNGNTIYF
NA,14,NA,TRBJ1-5,TRBV7-2,TGTGCCAGCAGCTTAGTCGGCCCGGATCAGCCCCAGCATTTT,CASSLVGPDQPQHF
NA,16,NA,TRBJ1-3,TRBV30,TGTGCCTGGAGCCGAGAGAGGGCGTCCTCTGGAAACACCATATATTTT,CAWSRERASSGNTIYF
NA,14,NA,TRBJ1-5,TRBV19,TGTGCCAGTAGTATGGGCCAAAGCAATCAGCCCCAGCATTTT,CASSMGQSNQPQHF
NA,19,NA,TRBJ1-5,TRBV14,TGTGCCAGCAGCCAAGGAGCTAGGGGGGAGGGTTATAGCAATCAGCCCCAGCATTTT,CASSQGARGEGYSNQPQHF
NA,16,NA,TRBJ2-2,TRBV14,TGTGCCAGCAGCCAAGATTGGGGCAGGGTCACCGGGGAGCTGTTTTTT,CASSQDWGRVTGELFF
NA,14,NA,TRBJ2-3,TRBV5-4,TGTGCCAGCAGCCTCGGACGGACCACAGATACGCAGTATTTT,CASSLGRTTDTQYF
TRBD2,16,NA,TRBJ2-1,TRBV5-8,TGTGCCAGCCCCCTCCCGCCGGGACTAGCGGGGGGCGAGCAGTTCTTC,CASPLPPGLAGGEQFF
NA,13,once,TRBJ1-5,TRBV2,TGTGCCAGCAGTGTAGGGAAGACTCAGCCCCAGCATTTT,CASSVGKTQPQHF
NA,16,NA,TRBJ1-5,TRBV19,TGTGCCAGTAGTAAGTCCCCGGCGGGACGGGATCAGCCCCAGCATTTT,CASSKSPAGRDQPQHF
NA,16,NA,TRBJ2-1,TRBV2,TGTGCCAGCAGTAAAAGAGGGGACCGGTCCTACAATGAGCAGTTCTTC,CASSKRGDRSYNEQFF
NA,14,NA,TRBJ2-3,TRBV28,TGTGCCAGCAGGGGGGGTCTAAGCACAGATACGCAGTATTTT,CASRGGLSTDTQYF
NA,15,NA,TRBJ1-5,TRBV28,TGTGCCAGTCGGGACGGACAAAGCCTCAATCAGCCCCAGCATTTT,CASRDGQSLNQPQHF
NA,14,few,TRBJ2-5,TRBV24-1,TGTGCCACCAGTGATTTGATGGCGGGGGAGACCCAGTACTTC,CATSDLMAGETQYF
NA,13,NA,TRBJ1-6,TRBV11-2,TGTGCCAGCAGAGGGCAGGTTCGCTCACCCCTCCACTTT,CASRGQVRSPLHF
NA,15,NA,TRBJ1-5,TRBV2,TGTGCCAGCAGCGACAACAGATTAAACAATCAGCCCCAGCATTTT,CASSDNRLNNQPQHF
NA,16,NA,TRBJ2-5,TRBV3-1/TRBV3-2,TGTGCCAGCAGCCACCTCGGGACACCGGGAGAAGAGACCCAGTACTTC,CASSHLGTPGEETQYF
NA,16,NA,TRBJ1-4,TRBV28,TGTGCCAGCAGTTTTTTCGGGAGGAAGGCTAATGAAAAACTGTTTTTT,CASSFFGRKANEKLFF
TRBD2,13,once,TRBJ2-5,TRBV7-9,TGTGCCATCGAGACTAGCGGGGCTGAGACCCAGTACTTC,CAIETSGAETQYF
NA,13,NA,TRBJ1-1,TRBV10-3,TGTGCCATCAGTCCGGCAGGGAGAACTGAAGCTTTCTTT,CAISPAGRTEAFF
TRBD1,13,NA,TRBJ1-4,TRBV6-5,TGTGCCAGCAGGCAGACAGGGTTAGAAAAACTGTTTTTT,CASRQTGLEKLFF
TRBD2,13,NA,TRBJ2-4,TRBV29-1,TGCAGCGTGACCCCGGGAGGCACGGACATTCAGTACTTC,CSVTPGGTDIQYF
NA,15,NA,TRBJ1-1,TRBV4-3,TGCGCCAGCAGCCAAGGGCTTTTGAAGAACACTGAAGCTTTCTTT,CASSQGLLKNTEAFF
TRBD2,18,NA,TRBJ2-3,TRBV9,TGTGCCAGCAGCGTAGGTGCTAGCGGGGGGCCGGGGACAGATACGCAGTATTTT,CASSVGASGGPGTDTQYF